This T cell receptor (beta chain) was recorded in a study of technical replicates of blood from a few donors. This clone was recorded only once. The protocol was immunoSEQ multiplex PCR, while the TCRdb copy is restricted to in-frame clones and leaves out a portion. The data hold 74,000 or so clones, with approximately 97% observed a single time. The junction had 4 bases not matched to a gene; V was cut back by 1 base and J by 4 bases. The germline gives CDR1 SGHAT, CDR2 FQNNGV. The CDR3 runs to 15 residues. The chain joins TRBV11-2 to TRBJ2-7; 10 nucleotides match TRBD2. The receptor was derived from a human donor in good health. The material sequenced was T cells isolated from PBMCs. The chain's CDR3 is CASSLATSGQYEQYF. The DNA of the CDR3 is TGTGCCAGCAGCTTAGCGACTAGCGGGCAGTACGAGCAGTACTTC. Based on the CDR3 plus reference TRBV11-2 and TRBJ2-7, the full variable domain is EAGVAQSPRYKIIEKRQSVAFWCNPISGHATLYWYQQILGQGPKLLIQFQNNGVVDDSQLPKDRFSAERLKGVDSTLKIQPAKLEDSAVYLCASSLATSGQYEQYFGPGTRLTVT.